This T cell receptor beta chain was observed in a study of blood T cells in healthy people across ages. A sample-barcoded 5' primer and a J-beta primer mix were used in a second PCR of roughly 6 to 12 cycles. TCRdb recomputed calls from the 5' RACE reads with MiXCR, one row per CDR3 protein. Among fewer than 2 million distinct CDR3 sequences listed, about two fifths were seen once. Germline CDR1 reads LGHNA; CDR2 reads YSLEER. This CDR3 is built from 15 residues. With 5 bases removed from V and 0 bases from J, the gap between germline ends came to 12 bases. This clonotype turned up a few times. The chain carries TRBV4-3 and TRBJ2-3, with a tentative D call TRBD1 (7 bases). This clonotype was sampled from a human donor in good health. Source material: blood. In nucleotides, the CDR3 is TGCGCCAGCAGCACTCAGGGGGGAAGCACAGATACGCAGTATTTT. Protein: CASSTQGGSTDTQYF.